This TCR beta chain was identified during a study of regulatory T cells in long-lasting Graves disease. The overall study: More than 5 years of antithyroid drugs with positive TSH receptor antibodies defined persistent Graves' disease.

This clonotype was observed many times. Its specificity is unknown. Germline V CDR1 and CDR2: MDHEN, SYDVKM. The V segment lost 5 bases and the J segment 3 bases; nucleotides outside the gene matches: 9. The CDR3 length is 15 residues. The study, taken as a whole, reports: Under persistent disease, TRBV28, TRBJ1-2 and TRBJ2-5 were used preferentially. Persistent Graves' patients possessed reduced TCR diversity relative to recently diagnosed ones.

Building the TCR beta libraries relied on iRepertoire HTBI primers, and CDR3 regions underwent Arm-PCR. TCRdb analysed the multiplex PCR reads with MiXCR anew, one entry per CDR3 protein. Of 500,000 to 700,000 distinct CDR3 sequences detected, about 30% appear once; the ten largest clones hold 40% to 55%. Regarding time point: persistent/refractory GD, antithyroid drugs over 5 years with positive TRAb. TCR sequences were obtained from RNA taken from PBMCs. Diagnoses of Graves' disease were made by American Thyroid Association guidelines. V usage is TRBV28 and J usage is TRBJ2-7; 8 bases match TRBD1. This TCR derives from a female donor with Graves disease. The source material was peripheral blood mononuclear cells (PBMCs), sampled when the disease was refractory, from a patient treated with antithyroid drugs. The CDR3 DNA sequence: TGTGCCAGCAGTCTACCAGGGGGCGGTAGCTACGAGCAGTACTTC. Translated: CASSLPGGGSYEQYF.